This TCR beta chain appears in the sequencing data of a study of human T cells and chemical hapten exposure. Study-wide results and caveats: The study found that DPC sensitization did not change TCRs above 1 in 1000 frequency.

The CDR3 length is 16 residues. Germline V gene data show CDR1 as LGHNT and CDR2 as FRNRAP. V shed 5 bases and J shed 0 bases, with 14 bases lying between them. This clonotype showed up many times. As yet, its antigen is unknown. Described time point: patch test 1, 2 weeks after DPC sensitization. Specified treatment: therapeutic diphenylcyclopropenone sensitization with weekly scalp DPC. One entry per CDR3 protein, called by TCRdb with MiXCR from the RACE reads. The data contain approximately 400,000 distinct CDR3 sequences, approximately 5% of them singletons. Here the sequenced sample was whole blood, taken in connection with sensitization to the hapten diphenylcyclopropenone (DPC). This clonotype originated in a woman aged 50 to 65 with alopecia areata. Some clones in this sample may be carry-over from other donors' samples. The chain has TRBV12-5 and TRBJ1-3; a possible D gene is TRBD1 (6 bases). CDR3 DNA sequence: TGTGCTAGTGGTCCTGAGACAGGAGACTCTGGAAACACCATATATTTT. Its protein product is CASGPETGDSGNTIYF.